The 32 T cell receptor beta chains below were found in one sample sequenced in a study of CD8+ T cells in alopecia areata (dated by TCRdb to 2016 to 2018). The protocol used for the library was the immunoSEQ multiplex PCR assay. To provide template for TCR sequencing, every sample had RNA extracted and reverse transcribed into cDNA. What TCRdb holds here is the immuneACCESS table cut down to in-frame rearrangements. Part of the clones is not present; checked against another copy, under half of the missing clones reflect an unresolved V gene, and the others are unexplained. This sample comprises some 170,000 clones, less than 75% of them detected only once. The top ten hold 16% of the sample. The label giving this sample's treatment or condition can be read as: oral pan-JAK inhibitor, 5-10 mg twice daily. Sequencing used CD4+ T cells sorted from blood, obtained at approximately week 60, from a patient treated with tofacitinib. These receptors came from a human donor with alopecia areata.

This clone was seen a few times. V usage is TRBV6-1 and J usage is TRBJ1-2; D remains unclear. CDR3 length equals 11 residues. The germline CDR1 and CDR2 sequences are MNHNS and SASEGT. Trimming pared 5 bases from V and 7 bases from J, leaving 8 bases between. CDR3 protein: CASSLRVGYTF. Here the CDR3 DNA reads TGTGCCAGCAGTCTTCGGGTTGGCTACACCTTC.

This chain connects TRBV29-1 to TRBJ1-2; 9 nucleotides line up with TRBD1. Germline loops: CDR1 SQVTM, CDR2 ANQGSEA. J gave up 3 bases and V 3 bases, and 11 bases lay outside the gene matches. This CDR3 comprises 16 residues. The CDR3 spells CSVDRDRENEDYGYTF. CDR3 sequence (DNA): TGCAGCGTTGACAGGGACAGGGAGAACGAAGACTATGGCTACACCTTC.

This chain connects TRBV29-1 to TRBJ2-3; D remains ambiguous. The V end lost 3 bases, the J end lost 3 bases, and 4 bases lay between the germline ends. Germline CDR1 reads SQVTM; CDR2 reads ANQGSEA. The CDR3 has 11 residues. In nucleotides, the CDR3 is TGCAGCGTTGATGTTACAGATACGCAGTATTTT. The encoded protein is CSVDVTDTQYF.

The chain links TRBV5-1 to TRBJ2-5, with 8 bases fitting TRBD2. This CDR3 has 16 amino acids. The ends lost 3 bases at V and 3 bases at J; junction bases unmatched: 10. Per germline, CDR1 SGHRS and CDR2 YFSETQ. CDR3 sequence reads: CASSSHGLAGEETQYF. DNA of the CDR3: TGCGCCAGCAGCTCCCACGGACTAGCAGGGGAAGAGACCCAGTACTTC.

This clone was observed a single time. The chain joins TRBV4-2 to TRBJ1-6; 7 nucleotides agree with TRBD1. The germline CDR1 and CDR2 sequences are LGHNA and YNFKEQ. The CDR3 loop spans 14 amino acids. With 10 bases clipped from V and 3 bases from J, the junction kept 6 bases outside the gene matches. The CDR3 bases are TGTGCCATCGGGACAGCAAACTATAATTCACCCCTCCACTTT. Its translation is CAIGTANYNSPLHF.

CDR3 bases: TGTGCCAGCAGCCAAGTTAGGGGTAGCGAGCAGTACTTC. As protein: CASSQVRGSEQYF. The chain employs TRBV14 and TRBJ2-7; possible D gene TRBD1, 5 bases. V lost 1 base and J 6 bases, leaving 10 bases between the germline ends. Germline V gives CDR1 SGHDN, CDR2 FVKESK. CDR3 length equals 13 residues.

In this sample, this clone turned up many times. This chain uses TRBV18 with TRBJ2-7, with D possibly TRBD1 on 6 matching bases. The CDR3 spans 15 residues. Deletions cut 3 bases from V and 0 bases from J, with 12 bases between. Germline V gene sequence: CDR1 KGHSH, CDR2 LQKENI. CDR3 in amino acids: CASSPETGASYEQYF. DNA of the CDR3: TGTGCCAGCTCACCCGAGACAGGTGCCTCCTACGAGCAGTACTTC. Using reference TRBV18 and TRBJ2-7 for the parts outside the CDR3, the full variable domain is NAGVMQNPRHLVRRRGQEARLRCSPMKGHSHVYWYRQLPEEGLKFMVYLQKENIIDESGMPKERFSAEFPKEGPSILRIQQVVRGDSAAYFCASSPETGASYEQYFGPGTRLTVT.

CDR3 nucleotides: TGTGCCAGCAGCCAAGGAAACCGACAGGGAAGTCAGCCCCAGCATTTT. Protein: CASSQGNRQGSQPQHF. This chain joins TRBV4-2 and TRBJ1-5, with 7 positions matching TRBD1. J gave up 6 bases and V 1 base, and 9 bases lay outside the gene matches. CDR1 and CDR2 (germline): LGHNA, YNFKEQ. This CDR3 spans 16 amino acids.

The sample holds a few counts of this clone. V is TRBV5-1 and J is TRBJ1-1; a weak D match, TRBD1 (5 bases). This CDR3 contains 15 residues. Germline V lookup: CDR1 SGHRS, CDR2 YFSETQ. Trimming cost V 2 bases and J 0 bases, with 11 bases left between them. CDR3 in amino acids: CASSLLGRLNTEAFF. The CDR3 nucleotides read TGCGCCAGCAGCTTATTGGGACGGCTGAACACTGAAGCTTTCTTT.

This clone was picked up a small number of times. The rearrangement uses TRBV30 and TRBJ1-6; TRBD1 matches at 10 bases. The length of the CDR3 is 16 residues. The germline gives CDR1 GTSNPN, CDR2 SVGIG (reference sequence). Unmatched junction bases numbered 11, after V lost 2 bases and J lost 10 bases. CDR3 nucleotide sequence: TGTGCCTGGAGTTCATCCGGGACAGGGGAATGGTCACCCCTCCACTTT. Encoded protein: CAWSSSGTGEWSPLHF. Looking up the rest from reference TRBV30 and TRBJ1-6 gives the full variable domain: SQTIHQWPATLVQPVGSPLSLECTVEGTSNPNLYWYRQAAGRGLQLLFYSVGIGQISSEVPQNLSASRPQDRQFILSSKKLLLSDSGFYLCAWSSSGTGEWSPLHFGNGTRLTVT.

The chain links TRBV30 to TRBJ1-1, with D uncertain. V was cut by 6 bases and J by 6 bases, with 8 bases left in between. The length of the CDR3 is 10 residues. Germline loops: CDR1 GTSNPN, CDR2 SVGIG (reference sequence). The CDR3 coding sequence is TGTGCCTGCCTTGGGGCTGAAGCTTTCTTT. Amino acid sequence: CACLGAEAFF.

The chain joins TRBV5-1 to TRBJ1-1; 7 bases line up with TRBD1. In germline, CDR1 is SGHRS, CDR2 YFSETQ. V lost 9 bases and J lost 4; bases outside the gene matches: 12. This CDR3 comprises 14 residues. The CDR3 reads CAIPTGAVSTEAFF. CDR3 DNA sequence: TGCGCCATACCAACAGGGGCCGTTAGCACTGAAGCTTTCTTT.

This clone was detected only a few times. V gene TRBV29-1 combines with J gene TRBJ1-2, with TRBD1 identical over 7 bases. The germline V gene has CDR1 SQVTM and CDR2 ANQGSEA. CDR3 length equals 12 residues. V was pared by 5 bases and J by 4 bases, with 4 bases of the junction left unmatched. The CDR3 region has the DNA TGCAGCGTTCAAGGGACAGTCTATGGCTACACCTTC. As protein: CSVQGTVYGYTF.

The chain has TRBV5-1 and TRBJ2-7; D ambiguous. This CDR3 comprises 13 residues. Trimming took 3 bases from V and 3 from J, leaving 10 bases between them. In germline, CDR1 is SGHRS, CDR2 YFSETQ. CDR3 coding DNA: TGCGCCAGCAGCTCTAGGACCGACTACGAGCAGTACTTC. Protein product: CASSSRTDYEQYF. Drawing the rest from reference TRBV5-1 and TRBJ2-7, the complete variable domain is KAGVTQTPRYLIKTRGQQVTLSCSPISGHRSVSWYQQTPGQGLQFLFEYFSETQRNKGNFPGRFSGRQFSNSRSEMNVSTLELGDSALYLCASSSRTDYEQYFGPGTRLTVT.

V and J are TRBV5-1 and TRBJ1-2; no definite D call. The length of the CDR3 is 13 residues. CDR1 and CDR2 (germline): SGHRS, YFSETQ. Trimming took off 1 base at V and 6 bases at J, with 10 bases between the two ends. The CDR3 is CASSLSGEHGYTF. The CDR3 DNA reads TGCGCCAGCAGCTTGTCCGGGGAGCATGGCTACACCTTC. Based on the CDR3 plus reference TRBV5-1 and TRBJ1-2, the full variable domain is KAGVTQTPRYLIKTRGQQVTLSCSPISGHRSVSWYQQTPGQGLQFLFEYFSETQRNKGNFPGRFSGRQFSNSRSEMNVSTLELGDSALYLCASSLSGEHGYTFGSGTRLTVV.

The chain recombines TRBV4-2 with TRBJ2-1; a possible D gene is TRBD2 (6 bases). This CDR3 spans 17 amino acids. V shed 6 bases and J shed 0 bases, with 18 bases lying between them. Germline V gives CDR1 LGHNA, CDR2 YNFKEQ. CDR3 nucleotide sequence: TGTGCCAGCAGTCAGCCCCGCGGGGAGAGCTCCTACAATGAGCAGTTCTTC. This encodes CASSQPRGESSYNEQFF.

This clone was recorded a few times. This chain joins TRBV18 and TRBJ2-1; 10 nucleotides match TRBD1. This CDR3 has 15 amino acids. V lost 8 bases, J lost 5 bases, and 9 bases stayed unmatched. Germline V gives CDR1 KGHSH, CDR2 LQKENI. In nucleotides, the CDR3 is TGTGCCAGCGGGACAGGGGCAGTTATTGACAATGAGCAGTTCTTC. Its translation is CASGTGAVIDNEQFF.

A few counts support this clone. The J gene is TRBJ2-7, the V gene TRBV15, with TRBD2 matching over 10 bases. Germline V gives CDR1 LNHNV, CDR2 YYDKDF (reference sequence). J was trimmed by 6 bases and V by 2 bases; bases with no gene match: 10. CDR3 length: 16 amino acids. DNA of the CDR3: TGTGCCACCAGCAGACCAGAACTAGCGGGGATCAGCGAGCAGTACTTC. Its translation: CATSRPELAGISEQYF.

CDR3 sequence reads: CSVDDRGSANTEAFF. In DNA form, the CDR3 reads TGCAGCGTTGACGACAGGGGATCTGCGAACACTGAAGCTTTCTTT. The chain carries TRBV29-1 and TRBJ1-1, with TRBD1 identical over 8 bases. The CDR3 length is 15 residues. The ends lost 3 bases at V and 1 base at J; junction bases unmatched: 7. Germline V gives CDR1 SQVTM, CDR2 ANQGSEA.

This rearrangement joins TRBV5-1 to TRBJ2-7; TRBD2 matches 10 bases. The CDR3 covers 14 residues. V lost 0 bases and J lost 5; bases outside the gene matches: 2. The germline V gene has CDR1 SGHRS and CDR2 YFSETQ. The CDR3 loop is CASSLGSGGDEQYF. The CDR3 nucleotides are TGCGCCAGCAGCTTGGGAAGCGGGGGGGACGAGCAGTACTTC.

This clone appeared a few times. This chain links TRBV9 with TRBJ2-7; D ambiguous. CDR1 is SGDLS and CDR2 is YYNGEE in the germline V gene. V lost 3 bases and J 5 bases, leaving 18 bases between the germline ends. The CDR3 is made up of 15 amino acids. The CDR3 sequence is CASSASGAPIDEQYF. The CDR3 bases are TGTGCCAGCAGCGCCTCAGGAGCCCCCATAGACGAGCAGTACTTC. Full variable domain (rest looked up from reference TRBV9 and TRBJ2-7): DSGVTQTPKHLITATGQRVTLRCSPRSGDLSVYWYQQSLDQGLQFLIQYYNGEERAKGNILERFSAQQFPDLHSELNLSSLELGDSALYFCASSASGAPIDEQYFGPGTRLTVT.

The sample holds a few counts of this clone. This chain connects TRBV29-1 to TRBJ1-1; D is unclear. CDR1 is SQVTM and CDR2 is ANQGSEA in the germline V gene. Trimming stripped 5 bases from V and 0 bases from J, with 10 bases between. The CDR3 spans 13 residues. The CDR3, as DNA: TGCAGCGTTTATCCCTTGGTGAACACTGAAGCTTTCTTT. It is translated as CSVYPLVNTEAFF. The complete variable domain, with remaining parts taken from reference TRBV29-1 and TRBJ1-1, reads SAVISQKPSRDICQRGTSLTIQCQVDSQVTMMFWYRQQPGQSLTLIATANQGSEATYESGFVIDKFPISRPNLTFSTLTVSNMSPEDSSIYLCSVYPLVNTEAFFGQGTRLTVV.

The sample holds a few counts of this clone. V is TRBV19 and J is TRBJ1-5; the match to TRBD1 covers 10 bases. The germline V gene has CDR1 LNHDA and CDR2 SQIVND (reference sequence). The V gene end was trimmed by 7 bases and the J gene end by 5 bases; junction bases not matched to a gene: 5. The CDR3 consists of 14 residues. CDR3 residues: CASTAGTGDQPQHF. CDR3 DNA: TGTGCCAGTACCGCCGGGACAGGGGATCAGCCCCAGCATTTT.

The chain combines TRBV5-6 with TRBJ2-2, with 8 bases matching TRBD1. In germline, CDR1 is SGHDT, CDR2 YYEEEE. With V trimmed by 7 bases and J by 3 bases, 5 bases remained unmatched. CDR3 length equals 14 residues. CDR3 DNA: TGTGCCAGCGGGGGACAGGCTCACACCGGGGAGCTGTTTTTT. The encoded protein is CASGGQAHTGELFF.

The genes are TRBV10-3 and TRBJ1-1; no definite D call. V was trimmed by 0 bases and J by 5 bases, leaving 4 bases between them. CDR1 is ENHRY, CDR2 SYGVKD, per germline. CDR3 length equals 12 residues. CDR3 DNA: TGTGCCATCAGTGAGTCGAAAACTGAAGCTTTCTTT. This codes for CAISESKTEAFF.

This chain connects TRBV11-2 to TRBJ1-2, with TRBD1 as a possible D gene (5 bases). The germline V and J ends were trimmed by 3 bases and 6 bases, with 11 bases remaining between them. Germline CDR1 reads SGHAT; CDR2 reads FQNNGV. CDR3 length equals 13 residues. CDR3 DNA sequence: TGTGCCAGCAGCTTCCGGGACGCCAATGGCTACACCTTC. It specifies CASSFRDANGYTF.

V and J are TRBV5-1 and TRBJ1-2; TRBD1 agrees at 8 bases. The CDR3 contains 13 residues. Germline CDR1 is SGHRS and CDR2 is YFSETQ. Losses at the gene ends were 4 bases for V and 8 bases for J; bases not matched to a gene: 7. The DNA for the CDR3 is TGCGCCAGCAGCCCCGGGACAGGATGGGGCTACACCTTC. Encoded protein: CASSPGTGWGYTF.

This clone was picked up a small number of times. V is TRBV9 and J is TRBJ1-3; D possibly corresponds to TRBD1 (6 bases). Per the germline V gene, CDR1 is SGDLS and CDR2 is YYNGEE. V dropped 3 bases and J dropped 0 bases, with 13 bases sitting between them. The CDR3 runs 16 residues. The CDR3 sequence is CASSGRGPLSGNTIYF. In DNA form, the CDR3 reads TGTGCCAGCAGCGGCAGGGGTCCGCTCTCTGGAAACACCATATATTTT. Based on the CDR3 plus reference TRBV9 and TRBJ1-3, the full variable domain is DSGVTQTPKHLITATGQRVTLRCSPRSGDLSVYWYQQSLDQGLQFLIQYYNGEERAKGNILERFSAQQFPDLHSELNLSSLELGDSALYFCASSGRGPLSGNTIYFGEGSWLTVV.

The J gene is TRBJ2-2, the V gene TRBV2; TRBD1 aligns across 8 bases. CDR1 SNHLY and CDR2 FYNNEI come from the germline V gene. The V and J ends lost 5 bases and 0 bases, in that order; junction bases with no gene match: 2. The CDR3 spans 15 residues. CDR3 in DNA: TGTGCCAGCAGTTGGACAGGGTCGAACACCGGGGAGCTGTTTTTT. Translated: CASSWTGSNTGELFF.

The chain couples TRBV11-2 to TRBJ2-2, with 9 bases fitting TRBD2. The germline CDR1 and CDR2 sequences are SGHAT and FQNNGV. With V trimmed by 2 bases and J by 8 bases, 12 bases remained unmatched. The CDR3 loop spans 17 amino acids. This CDR3 is CASSLRAGGPLVGELFF. CDR3 coding DNA: TGTGCCAGCAGCTTACGAGCGGGGGGCCCCTTGGTGGGGGAGCTGTTTTTT.

The rearrangement uses TRBV9 and TRBJ2-3, with D perhaps matching TRBD2 (5 bases). The germline CDR1 and CDR2 sequences are SGDLS and YYNGEE. The ends were cut back, 3 bases at V and 4 bases at J, with 18 bases in the middle. This CDR3 has 16 amino acids. The CDR3 protein is CASSESAGVLADTQYF. Here the CDR3 DNA reads TGTGCCAGCAGCGAATCAGCCGGGGTACTGGCAGATACGCAGTATTTT. Drawing the rest from reference TRBV9 and TRBJ2-3, the complete variable domain is DSGVTQTPKHLITATGQRVTLRCSPRSGDLSVYWYQQSLDQGLQFLIQYYNGEERAKGNILERFSAQQFPDLHSELNLSSLELGDSALYFCASSESAGVLADTQYFGPGTRLTVL.

V is TRBV7-9 and J is TRBJ2-7; tentatively, D is TRBD2 (5 bases). This CDR3 contains 11 residues. The V and J ends lost 3 bases and 7 bases respectively, with 7 bases between them. Germline assignment: CDR1 SEHNR and CDR2 FQNEAQ (reference sequence). CDR3 bases: TGTGCCAGCAGCTTGACGGGAGAGCAGTACTTC. Amino acids: CASSLTGEQYF.